One and the same sample provided the 25 T cell receptor beta chains below, sequenced in a study of molecular identifiers for immune sequencing clone quantification (dated by TCRdb to 2017 to 2018). Receptor amplification or capture employed PCR. The sequencing machine was an Illumina MiSeq. The public sequencing data were trimmed at Q25 with fastp and processed into clonotypes with MiXCR by TCRdb, which kept only in-frame beta chains. Merged by CDR3 protein, the rows form single entries marked with the most common genes and DNA. Present in this sample are just over 40,000 distinct CDR3 sequences, about 18% of which were seen just once. The ten largest account for less than 9% of the sample. Sequencing used naive CD8+ T cells from blood, with Jurkat cell RNA spiked in. Sample cell subset or site, as interpreted from the label and publication: FACS-sorted CD8+CD4-CCR7+CD45RA+ naive T cells. All receptors derive from a human donor in good health. Some libraries in this study had Jurkat cell RNA spiked in.

This chain connects TRBV27 to TRBJ2-7; weak D call: TRBD1 (5 bases). V lost 6 bases to trimming and J lost 5 bases, with 14 bases between them. The CDR3 is 13 residues long. Looked up from germline, CDR1 is MNHEY and CDR2 is SMNVEV (reference sequence). The CDR3 protein is CASSPQGSNEQYF. The CDR3 DNA reads as TGTGCCAGCAGCCCCCAGGGATCCAACGAGCAGTACTTC.

This clonotype appeared many times. The V and J genes are TRBV4-3 and TRBJ2-1, with D possibly being TRBD1 or TRBD2 (6 bases each). Trimming pared 0 bases from V and 5 bases from J, leaving 17 bases between. From germline, CDR1 is LGHNA and CDR2 YSLEER. This CDR3 is 17 amino acids long. The CDR3 nucleotides are TGCGCCAGCAGCCAAGATGTGTGGGGGGCCCTTAACAATGAGCAGTTCTTC. Encoded protein: CASSQDVWGALNNEQFF.

This clonotype has at least ten counts. The V gene is TRBV20-1, the J gene TRBJ2-5; 10 bases are shared with TRBD2. CDR1 is DFQATT and CDR2 is SNEGSKA in the germline V gene (reference sequence). With V trimmed by 3 bases and J by 4 bases, 11 bases remained unmatched. The CDR3 length is 16 residues. As DNA, the CDR3 is TGCAGTGCTAGCACCCTAGCGGGAGTTTCGGTAGAGACCCAGTACTTC. Its translation is CSASTLAGVSVETQYF.

This clonotype was recorded at least ten times. The V and J genes are TRBV27 and TRBJ2-2; 10 bases match TRBD2. The CDR3 length is 20 residues. V lost 0 bases to trimming and J lost 6 bases; unmatched junction nucleotides: 16. Germline V lookup: CDR1 MNHEY, CDR2 SMNVEV (reference sequence). The CDR3 spells CASSLSVGGLLAGAPGELFF. The CDR3 bases are TGTGCCAGCAGTTTATCTGTTGGTGGCCTTCTAGCGGGAGCCCCCGGGGAGCTGTTTTTT.

This clonotype showed up many times. The chain combines TRBV7-9 with TRBJ1-1; D is perhaps TRBD1 (5 bases). Per germline, CDR1 SEHNR and CDR2 FQNEAQ (reference sequence). The CDR3 contains 14 residues. V dropped 3 bases and J dropped 0 bases, with 8 bases sitting between them. CDR3 nucleotide sequence: TGTGCCAGCAGCTTTGACAGTTTGAACACTGAAGCTTTCTTT. Encoded protein: CASSFDSLNTEAFF.

This clonotype showed up many times. V usage is TRBV11-2 and J usage is TRBJ2-1; tentative D call: TRBD2 (5 bases). Deletions cut 2 bases from V and 3 bases from J, with 14 bases between. Germline V gene sequence: CDR1 SGHAT, CDR2 FQNNGV. The CDR3 contains 16 residues. CDR3 nucleotide sequence: TGTGCCAGCAGCTTAAATTCACTAGGGTTCTACAATGAGCAGTTCTTC. This codes for CASSLNSLGFYNEQFF.

This clonotype was observed at least ten times. J is TRBJ2-5 and V is TRBV7-2; TRBD1 is a possible D gene (5 bases). The CDR3 extends over 17 amino acids. The ends were cut back, 0 bases at V and 4 bases at J, with 18 bases in the middle. The germline V gene encodes CDR1 SGHTA and CDR2 FQGNSA. CDR3 in DNA: TGTGCCAGCAGCTTAGCCCCGGACACCCCTTGGGGAGAGACCCAGTACTTC. Its translation is CASSLAPDTPWGETQYF.

This clonotype came up a few times. CDR3 DNA sequence: TGTGCCAGCAGTTTACCAGGCTACTCCTACGAGCAGTACTTC. Protein: CASSLPGYSYEQYF. V and J are TRBV28 and TRBJ2-7; D gene unclear. The CDR3 is 14 residues long. In germline, CDR1 is MDHEN, CDR2 SYDVKM. V gave up 2 bases and J gave up 0 bases, with 8 bases separating them.

CDR3: CASSTGSNQPQHF. The CDR3 coding sequence is TGTGCCAGCAGTACAGGGAGCAATCAGCCCCAGCATTTT. The chain is built from TRBV28 and TRBJ1-5; a weak D match, TRBD1 (6 bases). CDR3 length: 13 residues. V was trimmed by 5 bases and J by 1 base, leaving 6 bases between them. The germline V gene encodes CDR1 MDHEN and CDR2 SYDVKM.

The rearrangement uses TRBV28 and TRBJ2-7; D is uncertain. CDR3 length: 15 residues. Germline V gene lookup returns CDR1 MDHEN and CDR2 SYDVKM. V was trimmed by 5 bases and J by 3 bases, leaving 17 bases between them. The DNA for the CDR3 is TGTGCCAGCAGTCCTCGTATGGGATATTACTACGAGCAGTACTTC. It encodes CASSPRMGYYYEQYF.

Turning to this clonotype: A much larger clonotype is one base distant, so this may be a read error. V and J are TRBV4-2 and TRBJ2-7, with D perhaps matching TRBD1 or TRBD2 (5 bases each). V dropped 2 bases and J dropped 3 bases, with 20 bases sitting between them. CDR3 length equals 17 residues. Germline V CDR1 and CDR2: LGHNA, YNFKEQ. The CDR3 region is CASSQHLRSRGRYEQYF. The CDR3 coding sequence is TGTGCCAGCAGCCAACACCTCCGCTCGAGGGGTCGCTACGAGCAGTACTTC.

This rearrangement joins TRBV5-7 to TRBJ1-1, with 8 bases identical to TRBD1. TRBV5-7 is assigned to the ORF class and has an uncertain function. V lost 2 bases to trimming and J lost 2 bases; unmatched junction nucleotides: 5. The CDR3 extends over 15 amino acids. The DNA of the CDR3 is TGTGCCAGCAGCTTAACGGACAGGGCTAACACTGAAGCTTTCTTT. This codes for CASSLTDRANTEAFF.

This clonotype was picked up many times. The chain carries TRBV9 and TRBJ1-3; no clear D gene. V lost 4 bases to trimming and J lost 2 bases, with 4 bases between them. The CDR3 runs 12 residues. Germline V lookup: CDR1 SGDLS, CDR2 YYNGEE. The CDR3 DNA is TGTGCCAGCAGCCCGCCTGGAAACACCATATATTTT. Protein sequence: CASSPPGNTIYF.

This clonotype was recorded at least ten times. The chain carries TRBV7-8 and TRBJ2-1; possibly TRBD1 for D (5 bases). This CDR3 comprises 15 residues. Trimming removed 0 bases from V and 0 bases from J, with 6 bases in between. Germline V gene data show CDR1 as SGHVS and CDR2 as FQNEAQ. This chain's CDR3 is CASSLAGVSYNEQFF. In nucleotides, the CDR3 is TGTGCCAGCAGCTTAGCAGGGGTCTCCTACAATGAGCAGTTCTTC.

In its sample, this clonotype was seen many times. The V gene is TRBV27, the J gene TRBJ2-7; no clear D. CDR3 length: 14 residues. Germline V gives CDR1 MNHEY, CDR2 SMNVEV (reference sequence). Between the trimmed V and J ends, which lost 7 bases and 2 bases, there was a span of 15 bases. CDR3: CASTPGEKAYEQYF. The CDR3 DNA is TGTGCCAGCACCCCCGGTGAGAAAGCCTACGAGCAGTACTTC.

The chain carries TRBV5-1 and TRBJ2-7; D possibly corresponds to TRBD1 (6 bases). Germline lookup yields CDR1 SGHRS and CDR2 YFSETQ. The CDR3 runs 13 residues. Between the trimmed V and J ends, which lost 5 bases and 6 bases, there was a span of 15 bases. The CDR3 DNA follows: TGCGCCAGCAGTCAGGAACAGGGTTCCGAGCAGTACTTC. Protein: CASSQEQGSEQYF.

This clonotype was detected a few times. The rearrangement joins TRBV20-1 to TRBJ1-1; 7 positions agree with TRBD1. CDR1 and CDR2 (germline): DFQATT, SNEGSKA (reference sequence). J gave up 5 bases and V 5 bases, and 5 bases lay outside the gene matches. CDR3 size: 12 residues. In DNA, the CDR3 is TGCAGTGCTTTCTTACAGGGGACTGAAGCTTTCTTT. Encoded protein: CSAFLQGTEAFF.

This clonotype was seen at least ten times. The chain links TRBV19 to TRBJ2-7; a weak D match, TRBD1 (6 bases). The length of the CDR3 is 15 residues. The germline V gene has CDR1 LNHDA and CDR2 SQIVND (reference sequence). Deletions cut 6 bases from V and 2 bases from J, with 17 bases between. CDR3 sequence reads: CASRVVDSSTYEQYF. The CDR3 DNA follows: TGTGCCAGTAGGGTTGTGGACAGTAGTACCTACGAGCAGTACTTC.

In regard to this clonotype: Being one base from a much bigger clone, this may be a read error. The chain has TRBV15 and TRBJ2-5; 7 bases align to TRBD1. Looked up from germline, CDR1 is LNHNV and CDR2 is YYDKDF (reference sequence). There are 17 residues in the CDR3. J gave up 2 bases and V 0 bases, and 9 bases lay outside the gene matches. The CDR3 spells CATSRDGAGTAQETQYF. The CDR3 region has the DNA TGTGCCACCAGCAGAGATGGAGCCGGGACAGCACAAGAGACCCAGTACTTC. Looking up the rest from reference TRBV15 and TRBJ2-5 gives the full variable domain: DAMVIQNPRYQVTQFGKPVTLSCSQTLNHNVMYWYQQKSSQAPKLLFHYYDKDFNNEADTPDNFQSRRPNTSFCFLDIRSPGLGDTAMYLCATSRDGAGTAQETQYFGPGTRLLVL.

The chain couples TRBV29-1 to TRBJ1-4; maybe TRBD1 (6 bases). Germline V gene lookup returns CDR1 SQVTM and CDR2 ANQGSEA. V was shortened by 6 bases and J by 8 bases, with 22 bases between the two germline ends. This CDR3 has 15 amino acids. As DNA, the CDR3 is TGCAGCGTAGCCAGGGACACCGGCATTGGAGAAAAACTGTTTTTT. Protein product: CSVARDTGIGEKLFF.

About this clonotype itself: A much larger clonotype is one base distant, so this may be a read error. The CDR3 spells CASRGANSYNEQVF. DNA of the CDR3: TGTGCCAGCAGGGGAGCCAATTCCTACAATGAGCAGGTCTTC. This chain connects TRBV28 to TRBJ2-1, with D possibly matching TRBD2 (5 bases). Germline V CDR1 and CDR2: MDHEN, SYDVKM. There are 14 residues in the CDR3.

With regard to this clonotype: With a much larger clone just one base away, this may be a read error. V is TRBV18 and J is TRBJ2-3; D is unresolved. The CDR3 is 13 residues long. Germline assignment: CDR1 KGHSH and CDR2 LQKENI. The CDR3 bases are TGTGTCAGCTCACCGAAGACGTTGGGTACGCAGTATTTT. Translating gives CVSSPKTLGTQYF.

As for this clonotype: A much more abundant neighbour one base away suggests this may be a read error. This chain uses TRBV24-1 with TRBJ2-1; a weak D match, TRBD1 (6 bases). The CDR3 contains 14 residues. Germline V gives CDR1 KGHDR, CDR2 SFDVKD. CDR3 loop: CATSDFFGGNEQLF. In DNA, the CDR3 is TGTGCCACCAGTGATTTTTTTGGGGGCAATGAGCAGCTCTTC.

The chain has TRBV5-6 and TRBJ2-7; TRBD1 agrees at 8 bases. Losses at the gene ends were 5 bases for V and 2 bases for J; bases not matched to a gene: 6. Germline CDR1 SGHDT, CDR2 YYEEEE. The CDR3 covers 14 residues. The CDR3 region is CASRSGTGTYEQYF. The CDR3 DNA reads as TGTGCCAGCAGGTCCGGGACAGGAACCTACGAGCAGTACTTC.

This clonotype has a count of ten or more. V and J are TRBV6-2 or TRBV6-3 and TRBJ2-7; D may be TRBD1 or TRBD2 (5 bases each). From germline, CDR1 is MNHEY and CDR2 SVGEGT. V gave up 8 bases and J gave up 7 bases, with 18 bases separating them. This CDR3 has 13 residues. CDR3 in amino acids: CASAPGTSVEQYF. CDR3 DNA sequence: TGTGCCAGCGCCCCGGGGACGTCGGTGGAGCAGTACTTC.